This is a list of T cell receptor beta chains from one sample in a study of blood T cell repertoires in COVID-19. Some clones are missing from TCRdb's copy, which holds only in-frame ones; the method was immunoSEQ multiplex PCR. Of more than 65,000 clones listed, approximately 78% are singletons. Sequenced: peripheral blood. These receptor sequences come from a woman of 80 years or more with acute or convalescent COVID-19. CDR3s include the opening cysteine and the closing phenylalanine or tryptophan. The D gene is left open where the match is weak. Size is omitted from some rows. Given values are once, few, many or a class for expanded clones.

CDR3 DNA: TGCAGCGTTGAAGAACCGGGGACTGAAGCTTTCTTT; CDR3 protein: CSVEEPGTEAFF; D gene: -; V gene: TRBV29-1; clone size: -; J gene: TRBJ1-1
CDR3 DNA: TGTGCCAGCAGCCTAGTGGGACAGGGCGGTGGGTTAGGGAGGCCACCCACTGAAGCTTTCTTT; CDR3 protein: CASSLVGQGGGLGRPPTEAFF; D gene: TRBD1; V gene: TRBV7-6; clone size: -; J gene: TRBJ1-1
CDR3 DNA: TGTGCCTGGACACTTCCGGGACTAGCGGGGGGAGACACCGGGGAGCTGTTTTTT; CDR3 protein: CAWTLPGLAGGDTGELFF; D gene: TRBD2; V gene: TRBV30; clone size: -; J gene: TRBJ2-2
CDR3 DNA: TGTGCCAGCACCCTCTCCAGGGGGGCCCTCGGGACCCAGTACTTC; CDR3 protein: CASTLSRGALGTQYF; D gene: -; V gene: TRBV6-5; clone size: -; J gene: TRBJ2-5
CDR3 DNA: TGTGCCAGCAGCTTAGGAGGCCGGGAAAAACTGTTTTTT; CDR3 protein: CASSLGGREKLFF; D gene: -; V gene: TRBV7-8; clone size: -; J gene: TRBJ1-4
CDR3 DNA: TGTGCCACGTACGAAGGACACCTGAACACTGAAGCTTTCTTT; CDR3 protein: CATYEGHLNTEAFF; D gene: -; V gene: TRBV10-3; clone size: -; J gene: TRBJ1-1
CDR3 DNA: TGTGCCAGCAGTTTGGGAGGGAACACTGAAGCTTTCTTT; CDR3 protein: CASSLGGNTEAFF; D gene: -; V gene: TRBV2; clone size: -; J gene: TRBJ1-1
CDR3 DNA: TGTGCCAGCAGCGTAGCGAGGGCCCCGGGGGGTGAGCAGTTCTTC; CDR3 protein: CASSVARAPGGEQFF; D gene: TRBD2; V gene: TRBV9; clone size: few; J gene: TRBJ2-1
CDR3 DNA: TGCGCCAGCAGCGGAGGACTAGCGGGGCTGACAGATACGCAGTATTTT; CDR3 protein: CASSGGLAGLTDTQYF; D gene: TRBD2; V gene: TRBV5-1; clone size: -; J gene: TRBJ2-3
CDR3 DNA: TGTGCCAGCAGCCGACAGACTAATTCACCCCTCCACTTT; CDR3 protein: CASSRQTNSPLHF; D gene: -; V gene: TRBV3-1/TRBV3-2; clone size: -; J gene: TRBJ1-6
CDR3 DNA: TGTGCCAGTAGTAGAATAGCGGGGCTAGTCTCGGATACGCAGTATTTT; CDR3 protein: CASSRIAGLVSDTQYF; D gene: TRBD2; V gene: TRBV19; clone size: -; J gene: TRBJ2-3
CDR3 DNA: TGTGCCAGCAGGCGGGACAGTAACTATGGCTACACCTTC; CDR3 protein: CASRRDSNYGYTF; D gene: TRBD1; V gene: TRBV2; clone size: -; J gene: TRBJ1-2
CDR3 DNA: TGCGCCAGCAGCTTGGGTCAGGGAAGTACTGAAGCTTTCTTT; CDR3 protein: CASSLGQGSTEAFF; D gene: -; V gene: TRBV5-1; clone size: -; J gene: TRBJ1-1
CDR3 DNA: TGCGCCAGCAGCTTGGCCACCAGGGGCGATGGCTACACCTTC; CDR3 protein: CASSLATRGDGYTF; D gene: -; V gene: TRBV5-1; clone size: -; J gene: TRBJ1-2
CDR3 DNA: TGTGCCAGCAGGTGGCCAGGGACATACGAGCAGTACTTC; CDR3 protein: CASRWPGTYEQYF; D gene: -; V gene: TRBV6-5; clone size: -; J gene: TRBJ2-7
CDR3 DNA: TGTGCCAGCAGCCTGGGGACAGGGAATTCACCCCTCCACTTT; CDR3 protein: CASSLGTGNSPLHF; D gene: TRBD1; V gene: TRBV11-2; clone size: -; J gene: TRBJ1-6
CDR3 DNA: TGTGCCAGCAGCCAAGCCCGGGATACCGGGGAGCTGTTTTTT; CDR3 protein: CASSQARDTGELFF; D gene: -; V gene: TRBV3-1/TRBV3-2; clone size: -; J gene: TRBJ2-2
CDR3 DNA: TGTGCCAGCAGTGATAAGCGGACCCCGATGAACACTGAAGCTTTCTTT; CDR3 protein: CASSDKRTPMNTEAFF; D gene: -; V gene: TRBV6-1; clone size: -; J gene: TRBJ1-1
CDR3 DNA: TGCAGTGCCACCGACAGGGCGCAGTTCTTC; CDR3 protein: CSATDRAQFF; D gene: TRBD1; V gene: TRBV20-1; clone size: -; J gene: TRBJ2-1
CDR3 DNA: TGTGCCAGCAGTCCCTCTAGCGGGGGGGCATTTGAGCAGTTCTTC; CDR3 protein: CASSPSSGGAFEQFF; D gene: TRBD2; V gene: TRBV3-1/TRBV3-2; clone size: few; J gene: TRBJ2-1
CDR3 DNA: TGCGCCAGCAAAGGAGGGGCGATCAACCCTAATGAAAAACTGTTTTTT; CDR3 protein: CASKGGAINPNEKLFF; D gene: -; V gene: TRBV5-1; clone size: -; J gene: TRBJ1-4
CDR3 DNA: TGTGCCAGCAGTGGGAGACAGGGATCGATTTGGAACACTGAAGCTTTCTTT; CDR3 protein: CASSGRQGSIWNTEAFF; D gene: TRBD1; V gene: TRBV6-1; clone size: -; J gene: TRBJ1-1